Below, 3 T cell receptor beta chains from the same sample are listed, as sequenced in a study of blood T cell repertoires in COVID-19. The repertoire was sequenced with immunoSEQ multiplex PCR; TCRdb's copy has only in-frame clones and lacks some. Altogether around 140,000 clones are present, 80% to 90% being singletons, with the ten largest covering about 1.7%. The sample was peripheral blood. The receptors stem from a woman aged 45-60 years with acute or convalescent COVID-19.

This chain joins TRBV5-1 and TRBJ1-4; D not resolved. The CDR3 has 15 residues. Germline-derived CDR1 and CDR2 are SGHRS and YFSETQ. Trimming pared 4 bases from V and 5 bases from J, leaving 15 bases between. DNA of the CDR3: TGCGCCAGCAGCAGATGGCCCCTCGTCAATGAAAAACTGTTTTTT. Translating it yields CASSRWPLVNEKLFF.

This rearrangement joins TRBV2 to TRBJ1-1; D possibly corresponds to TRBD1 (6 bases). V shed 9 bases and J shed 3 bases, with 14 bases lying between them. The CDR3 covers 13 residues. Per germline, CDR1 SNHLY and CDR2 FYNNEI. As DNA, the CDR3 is TGTGCCAGTCGAACAGGGTTGGACACTGAAGCTTTCTTT. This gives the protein CASRTGLDTEAFF.

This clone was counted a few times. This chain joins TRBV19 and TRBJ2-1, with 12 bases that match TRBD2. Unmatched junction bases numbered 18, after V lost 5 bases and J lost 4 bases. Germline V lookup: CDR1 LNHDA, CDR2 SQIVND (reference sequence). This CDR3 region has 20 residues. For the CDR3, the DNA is TGTGCCAGTAGTTCACGGACTAGCGGGACACTTCTGGGGTTATACAATGAGCAGTTCTTC. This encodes CASSSRTSGTLLGLYNEQFF.